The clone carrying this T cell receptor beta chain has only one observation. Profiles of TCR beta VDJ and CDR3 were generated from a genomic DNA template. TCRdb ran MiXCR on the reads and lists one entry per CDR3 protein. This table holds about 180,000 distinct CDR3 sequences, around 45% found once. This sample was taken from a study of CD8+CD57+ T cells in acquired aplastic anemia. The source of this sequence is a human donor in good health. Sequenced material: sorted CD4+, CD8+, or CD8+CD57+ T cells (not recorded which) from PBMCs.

The CDR3 nucleotides are TGTGCCACCAGTAGGGCAGCCTACAATCAGCCCCAGCATTTT. Translation gives CATSRAAYNQPQHF. The chain carries TRBV24-1 and TRBJ1-5; D is undetermined. The CDR3 is 14 residues long. Germline V gene sequence: CDR1 KGHDR, CDR2 SFDVKD. V lost 6 bases, J lost 3 bases, and 11 bases lay in between.